These 10 T cell receptor beta chains were all obtained from the same sample, sequenced in a study of shared clonotypes between healthy human individuals. Sequenced by immunoSEQ multiplex PCR; TCRdb stores in-frame clones only, minus some. The repertoire holds approximately 620,000 clones, with 97% as singletons. The sample taken for sequencing was naive CD4+ T cells sorted from blood. Subset reported: CD45RA+ positively selected. The source of these receptors is a woman in her 30s in good health.

The rearrangement uses TRBV7-2 and TRBJ1-2; D might be TRBD1 (6 bases). V was pared by 0 bases and J by 4 bases, with 24 bases between. Germline V lookup: CDR1 SGHTA, CDR2 FQGNSA. The CDR3 has 19 amino acids. Here the CDR3 DNA reads TGTGCCAGCAGCTTAGCCATAACCGGGACACCACGAAGCGGCTATGGCTACACCTTC. It translates to CASSLAITGTPRSGYGYTF.

V and J are TRBV4-1 and TRBJ2-1, with D maybe TRBD2 (5 bases). V lost 2 bases to trimming and J lost 5 bases, with 19 bases between them. From germline, CDR1 is MGHRA and CDR2 YSYEKL. The CDR3 totals 17 residues. The CDR3: CASSQMTIIAGNNEQFF. CDR3 bases: TGCGCCAGCAGCCAAATGACTATCATCGCGGGTAACAATGAGCAGTTCTTC.

The chain carries TRBV2 and TRBJ1-4, with D maybe TRBD1 (5 bases). The CDR3 is made up of 14 amino acids. CDR1 SNHLY and CDR2 FYNNEI come from the germline V gene. Trimming stripped 4 bases from V and 8 bases from J, with 14 bases between. This CDR3 is CASSADQGREKLFF. As DNA, the CDR3 is TGTGCCAGCAGTGCAGACCAGGGACGGGAAAAACTGTTTTTT.

A note on this clone: One end of the junction is discordant with germline, which a read error may explain. Other DNA sequences from this sample encode an identical CDR3 as well. J is TRBJ1-1 and V is TRBV10-3, with 12 bases fitting TRBD1. CDR3 length: 15 amino acids. Germline V CDR1 and CDR2: ENHRY, SYGVKD. This CDR3 reads CAIGGTGGARTEAFF. The CDR3 DNA reads TGTGCCATCGGCGGGACAGGGGGCGCGCGGACTGAAGCCTTCTTT.

V usage is TRBV2 and J usage is TRBJ1-2; D call uncertain. Germline V CDR1 and CDR2: SNHLY, FYNNEI. With 0 bases removed from V and 0 bases from J, the gap between germline ends came to 14 bases. CDR3 size: 17 residues. In nucleotides, the CDR3 is TGTGCCAGCAGTGAAGCGCTTCAAAAGGATACTAACTATGGCTACACCTTC. As protein: CASSEALQKDTNYGYTF.

CDR3 region: CAISAQAGGSKETQYF. Here the CDR3 DNA reads TGTGCCATCAGTGCCCAAGCGGGAGGGTCCAAAGAGACCCAGTACTTC. V and J are TRBV10-3 and TRBJ2-5; TRBD2 matches at 10 bases. Looked up from germline, CDR1 is ENHRY and CDR2 is SYGVKD. V dropped 4 bases and J dropped 3; count of bases not matched to a gene: 8. This CDR3 region has 16 residues.

The J gene is TRBJ2-2, the V gene TRBV28; the match to TRBD2 covers 8 bases. With 2 bases clipped from V and 5 bases from J, the junction kept 7 bases outside the gene matches. CDR3 length: 16 amino acids. Germline V gene lookup returns CDR1 MDHEN and CDR2 SYDVKM. CDR3 DNA: TGTGCCAGCAGTTTAGGGTCGGGAGGGCCAACCGGGGAGCTGTTTTTT. Translation gives CASSLGSGGPTGELFF. Combining the CDR3 with reference TRBV28 and TRBJ2-2 gives the whole variable domain DVKVTQSSRYLVKRTGEKVFLECVQDMDHENMFWYRQDPGLGLRLIYFSYDVKMKEKGDIPEGYSVSREKKERFSLILESASTNQTSMYLCASSLGSGGPTGELFFGEGSRLTVL.

The chain has TRBV6-1 and TRBJ2-2; D unclear. CDR3 size: 15 residues. The V gene lost 1 base and the J gene lost 2 bases, with 8 bases spanning the gap. Germline V gene lookup returns CDR1 MNHNS and CDR2 SASEGT. This chain's CDR3 is CASSEVWGNTGELFF. The CDR3 region has the DNA TGTGCCAGCAGTGAAGTATGGGGTAACACCGGGGAGCTGTTTTTT.

This clone was observed once. This rearrangement joins TRBV11-1 to TRBJ2-6; no clear D gene. Germline values: CDR1 SGHAT, CDR2 FQDESV (reference sequence). Deletions cut 2 bases from V and 2 bases from J, with 10 bases between. This CDR3 region has 16 residues. The CDR3 bases are TGTGCCAGCAGCTTACATAAAACAACTGGGGCCAACGTCCTGACTTTC. Protein sequence: CASSLHKTTGANVLTF.

This sequence joins TRBV5-4 and TRBJ2-2, with TRBD2 matching over 10 bases. Germline V CDR1 and CDR2: SGHNT, YYREEE (reference sequence). The CDR3 length is 15 residues. V trimming: 6 bases; J trimming: 8 bases; junction bases outside the gene matches: 10. CDR3 loop: CASTGLAEGAGELFF. The CDR3 bases are TGTGCCAGCACAGGACTAGCGGAGGGGGCAGGGGAGCTGTTTTTT. The full variable domain, completed using reference TRBV5-4 and TRBJ2-2, is ETGVTQSPTHLIKTRGQQVTLRCSSQSGHNTVSWYQQALGQGPQFIFQYYREEENGRGNFPPRFSGLQFPNYSSELNVNALELDDSALYLCASTGLAEGAGELFFGEGSRLTVL.